One T cell receptor beta chain is described in this entry. V lost 4 bases, J lost 3 bases, and 2 bases stayed unmatched. The CDR3 runs 14 residues. Germline V lookup: CDR1 MDHEN, CDR2 SYDVKM. This sample is part of a study of technical replicates of blood from several donors. Some clones are missing from TCRdb's copy, which holds only in-frame ones; the method was immunoSEQ multiplex PCR. The sample has some 80,000 clones; approximately 90% are singletons. This sequence was found in a human donor in good health. The genes are TRBV28 and TRBJ2-1, with 8 nucleotides matching TRBD2. Sequencing was performed on T cells isolated from PBMCs. CDR3 coding DNA: TGTGCCAGCAGTTCCGGGGGGGGCTACAATGAGCAGTTCTTC. It encodes CASSSGGGYNEQFF.